Shown below are 17 T cell receptor beta chains from a single sample sequenced in a study of PD-L1 blockade in urothelial cancer. The repertoire was sequenced with immunoSEQ multiplex PCR; TCRdb's copy has only in-frame clones and lacks some. The table includes 50,000 or so clones, roughly four fifths detected once. Time point specified: pretreatment peripheral blood. Sequences were derived from PBMCs, sampled around atezolizumab (anti-PD-L1) treatment. Receptors were obtained from a man aged 65-85 years with urothelial cancer.

The rearrangement joins TRBV11-2 to TRBJ2-1; TRBD2 matches at 12 bases. The CDR3 length is 18 residues. J was trimmed by 0 bases and V by 1 base; bases with no gene match: 4. Germline lookup yields CDR1 SGHAT and CDR2 FQNNGV. CDR3 sequence (DNA): TGTGCCAGCAGCTTAGGGACTAGCGGGGTTAGCTCCTACAATGAGCAGTTCTTC. This sequence encodes CASSLGTSGVSSYNEQFF.

V and J are TRBV29-1 and TRBJ1-1; TRBD1 might be the D (5 bases). The germline V and J ends were trimmed by 4 bases and 4 bases, with 13 bases remaining between them. Germline lookup yields CDR1 SQVTM and CDR2 ANQGSEA. The CDR3 has 13 residues. The CDR3 is CSVVEGMATEAFF. CDR3 sequence (DNA): TGCAGCGTTGTGGAGGGGATGGCCACTGAAGCTTTCTTT.

V gene TRBV29-1 combines with J gene TRBJ1-1; TRBD1 might be the D (6 bases). Trimming took 7 bases from V and 6 from J, leaving 12 bases between them. The CDR3 contains 11 residues. CDR1 and CDR2 from the germline V gene are SQVTM and ANQGSEA. The CDR3 sequence is CSAPRGSEAFF. CDR3 sequence (DNA): TGCAGCGCACCTAGGGGGTCTGAAGCTTTCTTT.

The chain recombines TRBV2 with TRBJ1-3; no firm D call. The germline CDR1 and CDR2 sequences are SNHLY and FYNNEI. With 2 bases removed from V and 1 base from J, the gap between germline ends came to 6 bases. This CDR3 has 14 amino acids. The CDR3 sequence is CASSESFSGNTIYF. For the CDR3, the DNA is TGTGCCAGCAGTGAATCTTTTTCTGGAAACACCATATATTTT.

In its sample, this clone was seen a few times. The V gene is TRBV20-1, the J gene TRBJ2-1; D not resolved. The CDR3 totals 10 residues. Germline assignment: CDR1 DFQATT and CDR2 SNEGSKA (reference sequence). Trimming left V 3 bases short and J 5 bases short, with 2 bases between. This CDR3 reads CSASNNEQFF. The CDR3 nucleotides read TGCAGTGCTAGTAACAATGAGCAGTTCTTC.

This rearrangement joins TRBV11-2 to TRBJ2-2, with D possibly matching TRBD1 (5 bases). The CDR3 is made up of 15 amino acids. V dropped 1 base and J dropped 6 bases, with 12 bases sitting between them. Germline loops: CDR1 SGHAT, CDR2 FQNNGV. In DNA, the CDR3 is TGTGCCAGCAGCTTAGGGGGCTTCGTCTCCGGGGAGCTGTTTTTT. Translation: CASSLGGFVSGELFF.

The rearrangement uses TRBV18 and TRBJ1-4; D is ambiguous. The CDR3 is 14 amino acids. Germline V gene lookup returns CDR1 KGHSH and CDR2 LQKENI. Trimming pared 4 bases from V and 3 bases from J, leaving 9 bases between. CDR3 bases: TGTGCCAGCTCACAGGACGGGGCTAATGAAAAACTGTTTTTT. This gives the protein CASSQDGANEKLFF. The full variable domain, in which reference TRBV18 and TRBJ1-4 provide the parts outside the CDR3, is NAGVMQNPRHLVRRRGQEARLRCSPMKGHSHVYWYRQLPEEGLKFMVYLQKENIIDESGMPKERFSAEFPKEGPSILRIQQVVRGDSAAYFCASSQDGANEKLFFGSGTQLSVL.

The chain couples TRBV29-1 to TRBJ2-1; TRBD2 aligns across 7 bases. The CDR3 is made up of 15 amino acids. Germline V gives CDR1 SQVTM, CDR2 ANQGSEA. V gave up 7 bases and J gave up 8 bases; unmatched junction bases: 17. In nucleotides, the CDR3 is TGCAGCGCTAACGGCGGGAGTGATTTTTGGGATGAGCAGTTCTTC. Protein: CSANGGSDFWDEQFF.

This clone was detected once. V usage is TRBV5-5 and J usage is TRBJ2-1; 12 bases are shared with TRBD1. The V segment lost 2 bases and the J segment 7 bases; nucleotides outside the gene matches: 10. Germline V gives CDR1 SGHKS, CDR2 YYEKEE (reference sequence). This CDR3 has 17 residues. Here the CDR3 DNA reads TGTGCCAGCAGCTTACAAACCCCGGGACAGGGGGCGAATGAGCAGTTCTTC. Residues: CASSLQTPGQGANEQFF.

The J gene is TRBJ2-7, the V gene TRBV6-1; the match to TRBD1 covers 9 bases. The J segment lost 2 bases and the V segment lost 8 bases, leaving 7 bases of the junction unmatched. Germline V gives CDR1 MNHNS, CDR2 SASEGT. The CDR3 has 14 amino acids. DNA for the CDR3: TGTGCCAGCGGTTCTCGGGACAGGGCCTACGAGCAGTACTTC. Protein sequence: CASGSRDRAYEQYF.

The chain combines TRBV2 with TRBJ2-5; D is unresolved. The germline V and J ends were trimmed by 7 bases and 5 bases, with 11 bases remaining between them. This CDR3 has 12 amino acids. The germline V gene has CDR1 SNHLY and CDR2 FYNNEI. For the CDR3, the DNA is TGTGCCAGCACGAGGCAGTCGGAGACCCAGTACTTC. Amino acid sequence: CASTRQSETQYF.

By its share, this clone is medium-sized. V is TRBV5-1 and J is TRBJ2-3; D perhaps matches TRBD1 (5 bases). Trimming left V 0 bases short and J 4 bases short, with 12 bases between. This CDR3 has 15 residues. Germline V gene lookup returns CDR1 SGHRS and CDR2 YFSETQ. CDR3 amino acids: CASSLDRARADTQYF. CDR3 DNA: TGCGCCAGCAGCTTGGACAGAGCCAGGGCAGATACGCAGTATTTT.

The chain combines TRBV7-9 with TRBJ2-2; D may be TRBD1 (6 bases). CDR3 length: 15 amino acids. V shed 1 base and J shed 5 bases, with 11 bases lying between them. Germline V gene sequence: CDR1 SEHNR, CDR2 FQNEAQ (reference sequence). CDR3 region: CASSLDLGATGELFF. DNA of the CDR3: TGTGCCAGCAGCTTAGACTTGGGGGCAACCGGGGAGCTGTTTTTT.

The chain has TRBV14 and TRBJ2-1; D gene ambiguous. This CDR3 spans 13 amino acids. Germline-derived CDR1 and CDR2 are SGHDN and FVKESK. V lost 0 bases to trimming and J lost 9 bases, with 9 bases between them. The CDR3: CASSQELTGEQFF. The CDR3 nucleotides read TGTGCCAGCAGCCAAGAACTAACGGGTGAGCAGTTCTTC. Combining the CDR3 with reference TRBV14 and TRBJ2-1 gives the whole variable domain EAGVTQFPSHSVIEKGQTVTLRCDPISGHDNLYWYRRVMGKEIKFLLHFVKESKQDESGMPNNRFLAERTGGTYSTLKVQPAELEDSGVYFCASSQELTGEQFFGPGTRLTVL.

A remark on this clone: The same CDR3 arises from other DNA sequences in this sample as well. V and J are TRBV27 and TRBJ1-2, with D possibly matching TRBD1 (5 bases). The CDR3 has 13 residues. Between the trimmed V and J ends, which lost 5 bases and 4 bases, there was a span of 11 bases. From germline, CDR1 is MNHEY and CDR2 SMNVEV (reference sequence). The CDR3 DNA reads as TGTGCCAGCAGTCCTCAGGGTTCCTATGGCTACACCTTC. Its translation is CASSPQGSYGYTF.

V gene TRBV5-4 combines with J gene TRBJ2-7, with D maybe TRBD1 (6 bases). CDR3 length: 14 amino acids. CDR1 is SGHNT and CDR2 is YYREEE in the germline V gene (reference sequence). Trimming took off 0 bases at V and 5 bases at J, with 12 bases between the two ends. CDR3 in amino acids: CASSLGGRGNEQYF. The CDR3 nucleotides are TGTGCCAGCAGCTTGGGTGGCAGGGGAAACGAGCAGTACTTC.

This rearrangement joins TRBV9 to TRBJ2-1; 9 nucleotides line up with TRBD1. This CDR3 has 17 amino acids. Germline CDR1 is SGDLS and CDR2 is YYNGEE. V lost 1 base, J lost 5 bases, and 10 bases stayed unmatched. CDR3 bases: TGTGCCAGCAGCGTAAAGGTCTCGGGACAGGGACACAATGAGCAGTTCTTC. Its translation is CASSVKVSGQGHNEQFF. Full variable domain (missing parts from reference TRBV9 and TRBJ2-1): DSGVTQTPKHLITATGQRVTLRCSPRSGDLSVYWYQQSLDQGLQFLIQYYNGEERAKGNILERFSAQQFPDLHSELNLSSLELGDSALYFCASSVKVSGQGHNEQFFGPGTRLTVL.